The TCR beta chain described here comes from a study of beta chain features in type 1 diabetes. Notes on this clone: Its matching antigen is unknown.

Germline V gene lookup returns CDR1 MDHEN and CDR2 SYDVKM. The CDR3 consists of 14 residues. The V end lost 2 bases, the J end lost 2 bases, and 10 bases lay between the germline ends. Overall study findings and caveats: TCRB CDR3 length was moderately but significantly reduced in all four CD4+ subsets of Type 1 diabetes patients. Highly expressing activated T cells could be over-counted with a cDNA template.

Since all of the isolated RNA was reverse transcribed, expressed TCRB transcripts were what got sequenced. An average of roughly 4 million reads was obtained for naive, central memory and regulatory T cell samples. Clones were read by immunoSEQ multiplex PCR, and TCRdb kept only the in-frame ones, dropping some. The data show approximately 340,000 clones, with more than 13% seen just once and approximately 0.02% held by the top ten. This receptor was identified in a woman aged 18-29 years in good health. The chain carries TRBV28 and TRBJ2-7; weak D call: TRBD2 (6 bases). What was sequenced was naive CD4+ T cells from blood. The CDR3 sequence is CASSLSSGTYEQYF. CDR3 sequence (DNA): TGTGCCAGCAGTTTAAGTAGCGGAACCTACGAGCAGTACTTC.